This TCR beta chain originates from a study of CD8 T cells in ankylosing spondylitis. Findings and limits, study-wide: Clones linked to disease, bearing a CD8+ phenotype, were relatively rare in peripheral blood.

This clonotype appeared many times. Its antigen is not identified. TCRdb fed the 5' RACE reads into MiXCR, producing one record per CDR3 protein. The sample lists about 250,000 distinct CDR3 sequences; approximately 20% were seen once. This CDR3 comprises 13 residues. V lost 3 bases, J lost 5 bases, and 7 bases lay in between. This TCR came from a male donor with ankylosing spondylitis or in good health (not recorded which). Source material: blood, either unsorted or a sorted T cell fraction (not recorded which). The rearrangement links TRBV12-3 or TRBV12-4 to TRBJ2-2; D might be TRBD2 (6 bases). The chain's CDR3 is CASSFGGTGELFF. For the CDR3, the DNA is TGTGCCAGCAGTTTCGGGGGTACCGGGGAGCTGTTTTTT.